This is a list of T cell receptor beta chains from one sample in a study of vaccination and CD4 T cells after COVID-19. Their antigens remain unidentified. TCRdb ran MiXCR on the PCR reads and lists one entry per CDR3 protein. The data show about 19,000 distinct CDR3 sequences, with more than 70% seen just once and 15% to 20% held by the top ten. The specimen comprised CD4+ T cells from blood, cultured in vitro, sampled after SARS-CoV-2 vaccination. The receptors stem from a human donor who received a COVID-19 vaccine. Each CDR3 is given with its conserved first and last residue. A D gene is named only where the DNA matches it firmly. Size is omitted from some rows. Given values are once, few, many or a class for expanded clones.

D | size | J | V | DNA | CDR3
. | . | TRBJ2-3 | TRBV10-1 | TGCGCCAGCAGTGCCCGGGGCCAAAGCACAGATACGCAGTATTTT | CASSARGQSTDTQYF
. | . | TRBJ2-1 | TRBV6-1 | TGTGCCACGGACAGAGGCTCCTACAATGAGCAGTTCTTC | CATDRGSYNEQFF
. | . | TRBJ2-7 | TRBV20-1 | TGCAGTGCTAGGTATGGCGGGAACGCCTACGAGCAGTACTTC | CSARYGGNAYEQYF
TRBD1 | . | TRBJ1-3 | TRBV5-8 | TGTGCCAGCAGCTTGGCCAGGGGGCCTGGAAACACCATATATTTT | CASSLARGPGNTIYF
. | . | TRBJ1-1 | TRBV6-5 | TGTGCCAGCAGTTACTTTGGCGGGTTTGAAGCTTTCTTT | CASSYFGGFEAFF
. | . | TRBJ2-5 | TRBV30 | TGTGCCTGGAGTGCCCGGGGGGAGACCCAGTACTTC | CAWSARGETQYF
TRBD1 | . | TRBJ1-6 | TRBV7-9 | TGTGCCAGCAGCTTAGAGACTGGTAACAGGGGCCCCCTCCACTTT | CASSLETGNRGPLHF
TRBD1 | . | TRBJ1-2 | TRBV6-1 | TGTGCCAGCAGTGAAGCTCCCGGGACAGTCTATGGCTACACCTTC | CASSEAPGTVYGYTF
. | large | TRBJ1-5 | TRBV7-6 | TGTGCCAGCAGCTTAGGTCAGCCCCAGCATTTT | CASSLGQPQHF
TRBD2 | . | TRBJ2-5 | TRBV20-1 | TGCAGTGCTAGAGTAGCGGGGCTACAAGAGACCCAGTACTTC | CSARVAGLQETQYF
TRBD1 | . | TRBJ2-5 | TRBV7-9 | TGTGCCAGCAGCTTATCGACAGGGGGCCAAGAGACCCAGTACTTC | CASSLSTGGQETQYF
TRBD1 | once | TRBJ1-2 | TRBV20-1 | TGCAGTGTCGTGGACAGGGCGGCGGGTGGCTACACCTTC | CSVVDRAAGGYTF
TRBD1 | . | TRBJ2-5 | TRBV20-1 | TGCAGTGTCTTAGGACAGGGTAGGGAGACCCAGTACTTC | CSVLGQGRETQYF
. | . | TRBJ1-1 | TRBV6-5 | TGTGCCAGCAGTTATGCAGGGAAGGGAGGATACCCTGAAGCTTTCTTT | CASSYAGKGGYPEAFF
TRBD1 | . | TRBJ1-5 | TRBV20-1 | TGCAGTGCTACCCGGGACAGGGGCAATCAGCCCCAGCATTTT | CSATRDRGNQPQHF
. | . | TRBJ1-1 | TRBV30 | TGTGCCTGGAAGGGGACATTGAACACTGAAGCTTTCTTT | CAWKGTLNTEAFF
TRBD2 | . | TRBJ2-3 | TRBV6-5 | TGTGCCAGCAGTTACTCGAGCGGGCTAGCGGGGAGCACAGATACGCAGTATTTT | CASSYSSGLAGSTDTQYF
. | . | TRBJ1-1 | TRBV11-3 | TGTGCCAGCAGTCCTGGCGGTCTCGCCACTGAAGCTTTCTTT | CASSPGGLATEAFF
. | . | TRBJ2-3 | TRBV19 | TGTGCCAGTAGGGTTGACACCACAGATACGCAGTATTTT | CASRVDTTDTQYF
. | . | TRBJ1-2 | TRBV7-9 | TGTGCCAGCAGCTTAGAAACAGATTATGGCTACACCTTC | CASSLETDYGYTF
TRBD1 | few | TRBJ1-5 | TRBV6-4 | TGTGCCAGCAGGCCGGGACAGCCTCAGCCCCAGCATTTT | CASRPGQPQPQHF
TRBD1 | . | TRBJ1-2 | TRBV10-3 | TGTGCCATCAGGGGGGACAGGGAAAACTATGGCTACACCTTC | CAIRGDRENYGYTF
. | . | TRBJ2-3 | TRBV19 | TGTGCCAGTAGTCCCAGGAGAAATACAGATACGCAGTATTTT | CASSPRRNTDTQYF
TRBD1 | . | TRBJ1-5 | TRBV30 | TGTGCCTGGAGATCAGGGGGGACTCAGCCCCAGCATTTT | CAWRSGGTQPQHF
TRBD1 | few | TRBJ2-3 | TRBV20-1 | TGCAGTGCTAGAGGGACAGGGAACCCAGATACGCAGTATTTT | CSARGTGNPDTQYF
. | . | TRBJ2-6 | TRBV6-1 | TGTGCCAGCAGCCCAACGTGGGCGGCTGGGGCCAACGTCCTGACTTTC | CASSPTWAAGANVLTF
TRBD1 | . | TRBJ1-1 | TRBV24-1 | TGTGCCACCAGTAATACGGACAGGGATTACATTTTGGACACTGAAGCTTTCTTT | CATSNTDRDYILDTEAFF
. | . | TRBJ2-5 | TRBV7-6 | TGTGCCAGCAGGAAGGGGATCCAAGAGACCCAGTACTTC | CASRKGIQETQYF
. | . | TRBJ2-1 | TRBV21-1 | TGTGCCAGCAGCAACAGGGTTCTGTTCAACAGCTCCTACAATGAGCAGTTCTTC | CASSNRVLFNSSYNEQFF
. | . | TRBJ1-4 | TRBV12-3/TRBV12-4 | TGTGCCAGCAGTCCTAGTCAGGGTCCTAATGAAAAACTGTTTTTT | CASSPSQGPNEKLFF
. | . | TRBJ1-1 | TRBV6-1 | TGTGCCAGCAGTGAAAGGAACACTCCGAACGCTGAAGCTTTCTTT | CASSERNTPNAEAFF
. | . | TRBJ1-2 | TRBV6-5 | TGTGCCAGCAGTTACTCGAGACTGAACTATGGCTACACCTTC | CASSYSRLNYGYTF
TRBD1 | . | TRBJ1-6 | TRBV6-1 | TGTGCCAGCAGTGAGGACAGGGGCTATAATTCACCCCTCCACTTT | CASSEDRGYNSPLHF
. | . | TRBJ2-7 | TRBV5-1 | TGCGCCAGCAGCTTGGGAAGTAAACCGTACGAGCAGTACTTC | CASSLGSKPYEQYF
. | . | TRBJ2-7 | TRBV10-2 | TGCGCCAGCAGTGAGTCCCAGGGGCGCTACGAGCAGTACTTC | CASSESQGRYEQYF
. | . | TRBJ2-2 | TRBV25-1 | . | CASSEPRGAGETQYFGPGTGELFF
TRBD1 | . | TRBJ1-6 | TRBV10-3 | TGTGCCATCAGGCCACAGGGGGTGACCTCACCCCTCCACTTT | CAIRPQGVTSPLHF
TRBD1 | . | TRBJ1-6 | TRBV5-4 | TGTGCCAGCAGCGGAACAGGGGTGTCTAATTCACCCCTCCACTTT | CASSGTGVSNSPLHF
. | . | TRBJ1-5 | TRBV4-1 | TGCGCCAGCAGCCAAGAGGGGGGGGGTCTAAGGCAGCCCCAGCATTTT | CASSQEGGGLRQPQHF
. | . | TRBJ1-1 | TRBV2 | TGTGCCAGCACTCAAAACGCCGGGGATTGGACTGAAGCTTTCTTT | CASTQNAGDWTEAFF